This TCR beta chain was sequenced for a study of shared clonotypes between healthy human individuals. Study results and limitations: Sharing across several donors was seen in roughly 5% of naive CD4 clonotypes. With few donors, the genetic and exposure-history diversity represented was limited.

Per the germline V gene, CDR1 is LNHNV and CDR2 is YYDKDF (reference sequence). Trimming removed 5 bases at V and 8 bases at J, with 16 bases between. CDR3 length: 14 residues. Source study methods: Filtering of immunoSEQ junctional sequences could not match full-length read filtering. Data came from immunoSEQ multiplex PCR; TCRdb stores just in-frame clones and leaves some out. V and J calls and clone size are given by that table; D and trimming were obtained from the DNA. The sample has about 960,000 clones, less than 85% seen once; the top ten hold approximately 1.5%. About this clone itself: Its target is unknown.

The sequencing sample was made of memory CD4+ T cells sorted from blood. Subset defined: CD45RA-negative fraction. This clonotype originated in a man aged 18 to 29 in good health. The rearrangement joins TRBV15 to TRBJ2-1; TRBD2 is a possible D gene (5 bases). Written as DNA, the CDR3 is TGTGCCACCAGCCCCAGGCAACCGAGGGATGAGCAGTTCTTC. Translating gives CATSPRQPRDEQFF.